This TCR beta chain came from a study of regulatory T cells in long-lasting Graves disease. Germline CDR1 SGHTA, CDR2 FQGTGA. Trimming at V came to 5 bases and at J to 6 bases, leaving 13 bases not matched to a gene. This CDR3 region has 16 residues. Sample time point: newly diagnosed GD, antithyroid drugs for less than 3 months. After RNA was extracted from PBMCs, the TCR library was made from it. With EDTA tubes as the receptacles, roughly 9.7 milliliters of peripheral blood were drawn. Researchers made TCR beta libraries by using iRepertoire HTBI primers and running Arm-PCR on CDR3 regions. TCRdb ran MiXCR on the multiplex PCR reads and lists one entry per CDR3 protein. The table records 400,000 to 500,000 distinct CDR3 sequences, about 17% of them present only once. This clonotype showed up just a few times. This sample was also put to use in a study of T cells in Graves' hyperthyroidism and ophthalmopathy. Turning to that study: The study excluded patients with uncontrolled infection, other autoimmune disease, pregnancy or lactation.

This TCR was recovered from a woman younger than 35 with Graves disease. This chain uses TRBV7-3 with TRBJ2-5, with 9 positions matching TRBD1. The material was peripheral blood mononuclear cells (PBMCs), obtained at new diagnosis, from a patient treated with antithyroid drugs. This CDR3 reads CASSPGSTGGSKTQYF. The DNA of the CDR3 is TGTGCCAGCAGCCCTGGAAGTACAGGGGGCTCGAAGACCCAGTACTTC.